A single sample gave rise to the 9 T cell receptor beta chains below, sequenced in a study of blood T cell repertoires in COVID-19. Clones were sequenced by immunoSEQ multiplex PCR, and TCRdb holds only the in-frame ones, with some missing. The sample has approximately 270,000 clones, around 90% seen once; the top ten hold roughly 2.2%. What was sequenced was peripheral blood. Receptors originate from a man in his forties or fifties with acute or convalescent COVID-19.

The chain employs TRBV6-5 and TRBJ1-1; D perhaps matches TRBD1 (6 bases). V was cut by 5 bases and J by 0 bases, with 10 bases left in between. This CDR3 contains 14 residues. Germline CDR1 MNHEY, CDR2 SVGAGI. The CDR3 sequence is CASSRGALNTEAFF. CDR3 nucleotide sequence: TGTGCCAGCAGTCGGGGGGCTTTGAACACTGAAGCTTTCTTT.

This chain connects TRBV30 to TRBJ1-6; tentative D call: TRBD1 (5 bases). The V gene lost 0 bases and the J gene lost 12 bases, with 12 bases spanning the gap. Per the germline V gene, CDR1 is GTSNPN and CDR2 is SVGIG (reference sequence). The CDR3 has 13 amino acids. As DNA, the CDR3 is TGTGCCTGGAGTGTAGGGGCCCCCCAACCCCTCCACTTT. This sequence encodes CAWSVGAPQPLHF.

J is TRBJ1-5 and V is TRBV6-5, with D maybe TRBD1 (6 bases). V was shortened by 6 bases and J by 3 bases, with 12 bases between the two germline ends. The CDR3 covers 14 residues. Germline assignment: CDR1 MNHEY and CDR2 SVGAGI. The CDR3 nucleotides read TGTGCCAGCAGCCCCAGGGGAAACAATCAGCCCCAGCATTTT. Protein sequence: CASSPRGNNQPQHF.

The chain carries TRBV9 and TRBJ1-6; TRBD1 aligns across 10 bases. Germline V gives CDR1 SGDLS, CDR2 YYNGEE. Germline trimming cut 4 bases from V and 9 bases from J; bases unmatched to any gene: 7. This CDR3 is 15 amino acids long. As DNA, the CDR3 is TGTGCCAGCAGCCCCCGACAGGGGGCAGCTTCACCCCTCCACTTT. This encodes CASSPRQGAASPLHF.

V gene TRBV30 combines with J gene TRBJ2-1, with TRBD2 identical over 9 bases. The CDR3 length is 15 residues. Germline CDR1 GTSNPN, CDR2 SVGIG (reference sequence). The V gene end was trimmed by 3 bases and the J gene end by 10 bases; junction bases not matched to a gene: 13. The DNA for the CDR3 is TGTGCCTGGAGCCCTCTTAGGCTAGCGGGGAACGAGCAGTTCTTC. Amino acids: CAWSPLRLAGNEQFF.

V gene TRBV5-1 combines with J gene TRBJ2-1; TRBD2 matches 7 bases. The CDR3 is made up of 14 amino acids. J was trimmed by 6 bases and V by 4 bases; bases with no gene match: 7. The germline gives CDR1 SGHRS, CDR2 YFSETQ. The CDR3 DNA reads TGCGCCAGCAGCCTTATAGCGGGTCGCAATGAGCAGTTCTTC. Its translation is CASSLIAGRNEQFF.

V is TRBV6-1 and J is TRBJ1-1; no clear D. Germline V gene sequence: CDR1 MNHNS, CDR2 SASEGT. The CDR3 spans 16 residues. V lost 4 bases and J lost 0, with 15 bases in between. CDR3 loop: CASSVFRGGMNTEAFF. The CDR3 DNA reads TGTGCCAGCAGTGTTTTTCGAGGAGGCATGAACACTGAAGCTTTCTTT.

The chain uses TRBV4-2 and TRBJ2-1, with 9 bases lining up with TRBD2. Germline values: CDR1 LGHNA, CDR2 YNFKEQ. V gave up 0 bases and J gave up 9 bases; unmatched junction bases: 9. CDR3 length: 16 amino acids. The CDR3 region is CASSQDPGLASGEQFF. CDR3 in DNA: TGTGCCAGCAGCCAAGATCCGGGACTAGCTTCGGGTGAGCAGTTCTTC.

The rearrangement links TRBV12-3 or TRBV12-4 to TRBJ1-6; no clear D gene. V was pared by 6 bases and J by 10 bases, with 13 bases between. This CDR3 comprises 13 residues. CDR3 sequence: CASSQIEESPLHF. In nucleotides, the CDR3 is TGTGCCAGCAGCCAGATCGAGGAATCACCCCTCCACTTT.